The next 12 T cell receptor beta chains were all read from a single sample in a study of tumor-infiltrating lymphocytes in primary liver carcinoma. From about 490 ng of total RNA, TCR beta-specific cDNA was reverse-transcribed using a constant-region primer. Slightly modified ARM-PCR, run as three nested multiplex PCR rounds, produced the TCR beta libraries. Use of TRBV1-TRBV30 forward primers with a C-beta reverse primer characterized the first two PCR rounds, which lasted about 9 cycles each. TCRdb independently ran MiXCR on the multiplex PCR reads; one entry per CDR3 protein. The sample has about 110,000 distinct CDR3 sequences, approximately 80% seen once. Both RNA and DNA were isolated together from 20-30 mg of bulk tissue that had not been sorted. The source material was liver tumor tissue from sampling region 3. This sample's subset: tumor region T3, left-lateral pole. These receptors were taken from a man in his forties with primary liver carcinoma and hepatitis B virus infection.

As concerns this clonotype: The CDR3 ends on some other residue instead of the conserved phenylalanine or tryptophan, so this is likely a read error. J is TRBJ2-1 and V is TRBV4-3; D may be TRBD1 (7 bases). Looked up from germline, CDR1 is LGHNA and CDR2 is YSLEER. The ends were cut back, 0 bases at V and 10 bases at J, with 19 bases in the middle. This CDR3 comprises 16 residues. The CDR3 spells CASSQETRGRYYEQFL. The CDR3 coding sequence is TGCGCCAGCAGCCAAGAAACCAGGGGGAGGTACTACGAGCAGTTCTTA.

To note about this clonotype: The junction does not match germline at one end; this may be a read error. The chain joins TRBV11-1 to TRBJ2-2; 7 positions match TRBD2. Per germline, CDR1 SGHAT and CDR2 FQDESV (reference sequence). CDR3 length: 16 amino acids. CDR3 residues: CVSSDPSGANTGELFF. As DNA, the CDR3 is TGTGTCAGCAGCGACCCTAGCGGAGCTAATACCGGGGAGCTGTTTTTT.

Note on this clonotype: Compared with germline, one end of the junction differs, possibly owing to a read error. The genes are TRBV7-8 and TRBJ2-5; 9 bases align to TRBD1. Germline V gene sequence: CDR1 SGHVS, CDR2 FQNEAQ. This CDR3 spans 14 amino acids. For the CDR3, the DNA is TGTGCCATCAGCATCACAGGGGGCAGAGAAACCCACTACTTC. It specifies CAISITGGRETHYF.

The J gene is TRBJ1-5, the V gene TRBV10-3; no definite D call. The CDR3 totals 13 residues. With 10 bases removed from V and 9 bases from J, the gap between germline ends came to 19 bases. Germline assignment: CDR1 ENHRY and CDR2 SYGVKD. DNA of the CDR3: TGTGCCAAGACCGGGATAGACCAGTCGCCCCAGCATTTT. This encodes CAKTGIDQSPQHF.

This clonotype has ten or more counts. V gene TRBV29-1 combines with J gene TRBJ1-1; 7 positions agree with TRBD1. The CDR3 contains 14 residues. Germline-derived CDR1 and CDR2 are SQVTM and ANQGSEA. With V trimmed by 4 bases and J by 1 base, 6 bases remained unmatched. The CDR3, as DNA: TGCAGCGTTGCGAGGGGGCTTGGGAACACTGAAGCTTTCTTT. It specifies CSVARGLGNTEAFF.

V usage is TRBV6-2 or TRBV6-3 and J usage is TRBJ1-1; D not resolved. Germline loops: CDR1 MNHEY, CDR2 SVGEGT. CDR3 length: 11 residues. The CDR3 region is CTSSYLVEAFF. The CDR3 DNA sequence: TGTACTAGCAGTTACTTAGTGGAAGCTTTCTTT.

This clonotype has ten or more counts. V and J are TRBV5-1 and TRBJ2-3, with 8 bases that match TRBD1. Germline assignment: CDR1 SGHRS and CDR2 YFSETQ. The CDR3 runs 17 residues. The V gene end was trimmed by 1 base and the J gene end by 2 bases; junction bases not matched to a gene: 9. For the CDR3, the DNA is TGCGCCAGCAGCTTGATTGGGGACAGGAGCCCCACAGATACGCAGTATTTT. Its translation: CASSLIGDRSPTDTQYF.

This chain connects TRBV30 to TRBJ2-7; D might be TRBD1 or TRBD2, each matching 5 bases. The CDR3 is 15 residues long. Trimming pared 4 bases from V and 7 bases from J, leaving 23 bases between. Germline assignment: CDR1 GTSNPN and CDR2 SVGIG (reference sequence). CDR3 amino acids: CAWIVYGGLGVEQYF. For the CDR3, the DNA is TGTGCCTGGATTGTTTACGGCGGCTTGGGGGTGGAGCAGTACTTC.

With regard to this clonotype: Given the absence of the conserved phenylalanine or tryptophan at the CDR3 end, a read error is likely. The chain uses TRBV6-1 and TRBJ2-3; 7 bases line up with TRBD2. Germline V gene sequence: CDR1 MNHNS, CDR2 SASEGT. The CDR3 is made up of 14 amino acids. CDR3 protein: CTSSEGLGPDTQYY. The DNA of the CDR3 is TGTACCAGTAGTGAAGGACTAGGGCCAGATACGCAGTATTAT.

Only a few counts were recorded for this clonotype. V is TRBV2 and J is TRBJ2-7, with D possibly being TRBD2 (6 bases). CDR3 size: 13 residues. The V end was cut by 3 bases, the J end by 4 bases, with 10 bases between. CDR1 and CDR2 (germline): SNHLY, FYNNEI. The DNA of the CDR3 is TGTGCCAGCAGTGATGGGGGGATGTACGAGCAGTACTTC. It specifies CASSDGGMYEQYF. The full variable domain, with the rest looked up from reference TRBV2 and TRBJ2-7, is EPEVTQTPSHQVTQMGQEVILRCVPISNHLYFYWYRQILGQKVEFLVSFYNNEISEKSEIFDDQFSVERPDGSNFTLKIRSTKLEDSAMYFCASSDGGMYEQYFGPGTRLTVT.

About this clonotype: Relative to the germline gene, one junction end is altered; a read error may explain this. The chain uses TRBV12-3 or TRBV12-4 and TRBJ2-1; D not resolved. The CDR3 has 11 residues. CDR3 sequence (DNA): TGTACCAGCAGTGACGTGAACGAGCAGTTCTTC. Translation gives CTSSDVNEQFF.

With regard to this clonotype: Likely a read error: the CDR3 ends without its conserved phenylalanine or tryptophan. This rearrangement joins TRBV11-2 to TRBJ2-5, with D possibly TRBD1 on 5 matching bases. The CDR3 sequence is 15 residues long. Germline CDR1 is SGHAT and CDR2 is FQNNGV. V lost 5 bases, J lost 7 bases, and 20 bases lay in between. CDR3 in amino acids: CASSPRSALGVTQYL. The CDR3 bases are TGTGCCAGCAGCCCCCGGTCAGCTCTAGGGGTGACCCAGTACCTC.